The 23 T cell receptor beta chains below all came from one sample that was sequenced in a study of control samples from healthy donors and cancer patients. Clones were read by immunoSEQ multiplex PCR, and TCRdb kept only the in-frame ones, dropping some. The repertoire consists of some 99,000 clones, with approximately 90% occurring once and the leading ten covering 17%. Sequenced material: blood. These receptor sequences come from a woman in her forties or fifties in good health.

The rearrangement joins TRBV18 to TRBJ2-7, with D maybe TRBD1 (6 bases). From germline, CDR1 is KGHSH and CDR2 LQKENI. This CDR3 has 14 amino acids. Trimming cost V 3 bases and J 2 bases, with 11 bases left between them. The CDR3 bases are TGTGCCAGCTCACCTCCGGGACAAGCCTACGAGCAGTACTTC. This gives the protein CASSPPGQAYEQYF. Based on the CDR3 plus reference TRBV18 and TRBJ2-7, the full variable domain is NAGVMQNPRHLVRRRGQEARLRCSPMKGHSHVYWYRQLPEEGLKFMVYLQKENIIDESGMPKERFSAEFPKEGPSILRIQQVVRGDSAAYFCASSPPGQAYEQYFGPGTRLTVT.

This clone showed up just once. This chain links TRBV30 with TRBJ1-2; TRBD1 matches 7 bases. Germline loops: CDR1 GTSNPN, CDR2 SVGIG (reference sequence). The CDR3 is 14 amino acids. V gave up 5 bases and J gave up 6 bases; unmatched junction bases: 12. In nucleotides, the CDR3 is TGTGCCTGGGGGGCGACAGGGCGCTCAAATGGCTACACCTTC. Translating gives CAWGATGRSNGYTF.

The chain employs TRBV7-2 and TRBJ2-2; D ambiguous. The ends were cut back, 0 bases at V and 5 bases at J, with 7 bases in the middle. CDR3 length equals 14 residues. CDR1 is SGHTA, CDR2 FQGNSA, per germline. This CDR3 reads CASSLAPLTGELFF. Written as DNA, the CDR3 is TGTGCCAGCAGCTTAGCCCCACTAACCGGGGAGCTGTTTTTT.

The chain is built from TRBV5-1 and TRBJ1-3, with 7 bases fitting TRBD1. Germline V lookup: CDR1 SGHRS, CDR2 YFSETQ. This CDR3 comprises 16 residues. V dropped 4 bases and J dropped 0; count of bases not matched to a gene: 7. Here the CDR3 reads CASSRPQGGSGNTIYF. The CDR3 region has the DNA TGCGCCAGCAGCCGGCCCCAGGGGGGCTCTGGAAACACCATATATTTT.

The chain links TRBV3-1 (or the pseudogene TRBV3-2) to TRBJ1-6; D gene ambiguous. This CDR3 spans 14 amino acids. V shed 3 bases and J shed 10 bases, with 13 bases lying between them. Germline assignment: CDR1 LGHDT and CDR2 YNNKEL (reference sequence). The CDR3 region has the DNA TGTGCCAGCAGCCACCAGGCCCGTAGATCACCCCTCCACTTT. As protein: CASSHQARRSPLHF.

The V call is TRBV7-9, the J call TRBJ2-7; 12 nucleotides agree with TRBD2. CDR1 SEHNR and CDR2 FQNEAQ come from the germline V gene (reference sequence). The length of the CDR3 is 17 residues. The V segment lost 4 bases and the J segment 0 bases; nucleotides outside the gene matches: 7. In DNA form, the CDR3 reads TGTGCCAGCAGCTCACTAACTAGCGGGGGGAGCTCCTACGAGCAGTACTTC. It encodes CASSSLTSGGSSYEQYF.

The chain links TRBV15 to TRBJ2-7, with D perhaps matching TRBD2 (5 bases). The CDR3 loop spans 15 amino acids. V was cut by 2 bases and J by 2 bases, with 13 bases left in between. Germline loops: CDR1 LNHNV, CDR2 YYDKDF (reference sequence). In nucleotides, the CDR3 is TGTGCCACCAGCAGACAGAGACTACCCACCTACGAGCAGTACGTC. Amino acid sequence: CATSRQRLPTYEQYV.

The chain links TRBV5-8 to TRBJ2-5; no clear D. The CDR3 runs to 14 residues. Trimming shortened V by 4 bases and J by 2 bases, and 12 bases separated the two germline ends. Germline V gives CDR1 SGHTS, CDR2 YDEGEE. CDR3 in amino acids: CASSPWAQQETQYF. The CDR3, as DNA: TGTGCCAGCAGCCCCTGGGCGCAACAAGAGACCCAGTACTTC. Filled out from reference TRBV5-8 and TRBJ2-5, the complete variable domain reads EAGVTQSPTHLIKTRGQQATLRCSPISGHTSVYWYQQALGLGLQFLLWYDEGEERNRGNFPPRFSGRQFPNYSSELNVNALELEDSALYLCASSPWAQQETQYFGPGTRLLVL.

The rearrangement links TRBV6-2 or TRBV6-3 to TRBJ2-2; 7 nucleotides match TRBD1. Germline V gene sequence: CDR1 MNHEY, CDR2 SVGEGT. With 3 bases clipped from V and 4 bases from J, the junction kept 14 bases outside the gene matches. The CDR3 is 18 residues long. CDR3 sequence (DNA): TGTGCCAGCAGTTATGGTTTTTTTCGGACAGGACTCACCGGGGAGCTGTTTTTT. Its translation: CASSYGFFRTGLTGELFF.

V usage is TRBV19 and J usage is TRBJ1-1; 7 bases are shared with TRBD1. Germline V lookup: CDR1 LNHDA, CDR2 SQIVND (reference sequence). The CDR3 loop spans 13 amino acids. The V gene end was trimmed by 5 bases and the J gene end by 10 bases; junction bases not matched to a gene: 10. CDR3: CASSLEQGRRAFF. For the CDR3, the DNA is TGTGCCAGTAGTCTCGAACAGGGGAGGCGAGCTTTCTTT.

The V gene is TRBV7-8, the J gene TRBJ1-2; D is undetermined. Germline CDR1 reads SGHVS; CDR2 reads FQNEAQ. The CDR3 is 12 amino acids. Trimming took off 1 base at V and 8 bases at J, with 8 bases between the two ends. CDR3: CASSLGALGYTF. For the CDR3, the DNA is TGTGCCAGCAGCTTAGGGGCCCTGGGCTACACCTTC.

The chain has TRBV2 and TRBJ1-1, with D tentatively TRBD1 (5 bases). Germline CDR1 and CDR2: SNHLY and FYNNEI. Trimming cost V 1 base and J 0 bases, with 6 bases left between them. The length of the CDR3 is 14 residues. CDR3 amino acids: CASSEGGVNTEAFF. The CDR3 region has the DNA TGTGCCAGCAGTGAAGGGGGCGTGAACACTGAAGCTTTCTTT.

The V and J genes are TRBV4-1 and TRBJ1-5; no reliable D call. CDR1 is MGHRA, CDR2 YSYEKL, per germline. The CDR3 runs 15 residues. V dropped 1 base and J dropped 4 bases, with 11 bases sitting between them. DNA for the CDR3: TGCGCCAGCAGCCAAGTTGAAGGATTTAATCAGCCCCAGCATTTT. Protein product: CASSQVEGFNQPQHF.

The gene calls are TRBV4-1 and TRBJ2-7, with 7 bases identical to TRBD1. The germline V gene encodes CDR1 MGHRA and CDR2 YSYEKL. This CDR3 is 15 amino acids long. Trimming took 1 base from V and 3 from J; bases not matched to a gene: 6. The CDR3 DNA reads TGCGCCAGCAGCCAAGCCCCGGGACAGTACTACGAGCAGTACTTC. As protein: CASSQAPGQYYEQYF.

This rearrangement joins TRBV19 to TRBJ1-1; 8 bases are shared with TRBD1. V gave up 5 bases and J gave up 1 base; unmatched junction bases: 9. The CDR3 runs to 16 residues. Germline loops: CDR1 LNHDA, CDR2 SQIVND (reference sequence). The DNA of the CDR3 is TGTGCCAGTAGTGTCAGACAGGGGAGGAGGAACACTGAAGCTTTCTTT. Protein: CASSVRQGRRNTEAFF. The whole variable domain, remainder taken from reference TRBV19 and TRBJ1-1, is DGGITQSPKYLFRKEGQNVTLSCEQNLNHDAMYWYRQDPGQGLRLIYYSQIVNDFQKGDIAEGYSVSREKKESFPLTVTSAQKNPTAFYLCASSVRQGRRNTEAFFGQGTRLTVV.

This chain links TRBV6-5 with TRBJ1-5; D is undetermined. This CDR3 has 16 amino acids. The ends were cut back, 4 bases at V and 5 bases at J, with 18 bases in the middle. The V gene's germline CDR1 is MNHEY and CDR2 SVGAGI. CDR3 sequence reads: CASSSGSGRVDQPQHF. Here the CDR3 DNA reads TGTGCCAGCAGTTCAGGCTCAGGTCGGGTCGATCAGCCCCAGCATTTT.

CDR3 sequence reads: CASSASTDTQYF. DNA of the CDR3: TGTGCCAGCAGCGCCAGCACAGATACGCAGTATTTT. The J gene is TRBJ2-3, the V gene TRBV9; D gene unclear. Per germline, CDR1 SGDLS and CDR2 YYNGEE. Trimming cost V 3 bases and J 0 bases, with 2 bases left between them. This CDR3 has 12 amino acids.

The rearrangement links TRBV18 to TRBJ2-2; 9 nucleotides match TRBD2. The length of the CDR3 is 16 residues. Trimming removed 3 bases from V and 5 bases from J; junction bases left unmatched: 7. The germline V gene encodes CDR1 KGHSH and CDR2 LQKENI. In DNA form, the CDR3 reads TGTGCCAGCTCACCTAAAAGCGGGGGGCCAACCGGGGAGCTGTTTTTT. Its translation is CASSPKSGGPTGELFF.

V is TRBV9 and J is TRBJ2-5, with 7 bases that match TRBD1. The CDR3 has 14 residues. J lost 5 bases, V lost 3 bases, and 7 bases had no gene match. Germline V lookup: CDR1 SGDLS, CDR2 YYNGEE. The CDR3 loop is CASSAGQRTETQYF. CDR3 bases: TGTGCCAGCAGCGCGGGACAGCGGACGGAGACCCAGTACTTC.

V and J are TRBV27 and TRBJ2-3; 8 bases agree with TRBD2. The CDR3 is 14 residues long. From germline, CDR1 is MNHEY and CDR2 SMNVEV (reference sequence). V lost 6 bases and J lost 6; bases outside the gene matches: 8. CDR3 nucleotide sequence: TGTGCCAGCAGCCCGGGACTAGTGGGTGATACGCAGTATTTT. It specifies CASSPGLVGDTQYF.

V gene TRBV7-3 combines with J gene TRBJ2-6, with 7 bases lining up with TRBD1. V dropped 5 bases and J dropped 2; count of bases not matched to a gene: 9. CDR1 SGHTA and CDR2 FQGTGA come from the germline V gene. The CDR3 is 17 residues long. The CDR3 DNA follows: TGTGCCAGCAGCCCCCAGGGACAGACCGCTGGGGCCAACGTCCTGACTTTC. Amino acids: CASSPQGQTAGANVLTF.

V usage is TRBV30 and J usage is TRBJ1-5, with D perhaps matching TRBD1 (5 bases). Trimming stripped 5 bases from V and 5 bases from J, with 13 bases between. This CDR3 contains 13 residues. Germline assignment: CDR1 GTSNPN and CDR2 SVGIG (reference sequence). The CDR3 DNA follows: TGTGCCTGGGACGGGGGAGACTATCAGCCCCAGCATTTT. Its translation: CAWDGGDYQPQHF.

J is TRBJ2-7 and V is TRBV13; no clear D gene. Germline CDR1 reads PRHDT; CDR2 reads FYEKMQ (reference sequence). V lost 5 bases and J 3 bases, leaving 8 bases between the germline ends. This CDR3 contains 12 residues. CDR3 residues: CASSPDGYEQYF. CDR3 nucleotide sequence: TGTGCCAGCAGCCCTGACGGCTACGAGCAGTACTTC.